Sequencing of this T cell receptor (beta chain) was carried out in a study of T cell responses to AZD1222 COVID-19 vaccine. Concerning this clone itself: Its ends do not fully match the called genes, so a read error is possible.

Sequencing was performed with immunoSEQ multiplex PCR; in TCRdb, only in-frame clones are kept and a portion is missing. Among roughly 130,000 clones, just over 85% were seen once, and the ten largest hold around 12%. CDR3 size: 16 residues. Germline V CDR1 and CDR2: SGDLS, YYNGEE. Material: peripheral blood, obtained on day 0 of AZD1222 vaccination. The J gene is TRBJ2-2, the V gene TRBV9; possibly TRBD1 or TRBD2 for D (6 bases each). The sequence was collected from an adult in good health. The CDR3 DNA sequence: TGTGCCAGCAGCGTAGCGGGGGCTGGGAACGCCGGGGAGCTGTTTTTT. Its translation is CASSVAGAGNAGELFF.